Listed here are 31 T cell receptor beta chains from one sample, sequenced in a study of T cell responses to AZD1222 COVID-19 vaccine. Using immunoSEQ multiplex PCR, the repertoire was profiled, and TCRdb retains in-frame clones only, with some absent. The table includes about 76,000 clones, nearly 90% detected once. The starting material was peripheral blood, obtained on day 0 of AZD1222 vaccination. The receptors originated from an adult in good health.

J is TRBJ2-1 and V is TRBV14; no clear D gene. Deletions cut 3 bases from V and 5 bases from J, with 11 bases between. CDR1 SGHDN and CDR2 FVKESK come from the germline V gene. The CDR3 has 14 residues. Here the CDR3 reads CASSQYRYDNEQFF. The CDR3 DNA reads TGTGCCAGCAGCCAGTACCGGTATGACAATGAGCAGTTCTTC.

This clone turned up a few times. V is TRBV6-1 and J is TRBJ2-7, with D possibly being TRBD1 (6 bases). V lost 3 bases to trimming and J lost 5 bases, with 14 bases between them. CDR3 size: 14 residues. Germline V lookup: CDR1 MNHNS, CDR2 SASEGT. The DNA for the CDR3 is TGTGCCAGCAGTGAGCAGGACAGAGTCCACGAGCAGTACTTC. It encodes CASSEQDRVHEQYF.

The CDR3 here is CASSPGEGGYGYTF. CDR3 nucleotide sequence: TGTGCCAGCAGCCCCGGGGAGGGGGGATATGGCTACACCTTC. The rearrangement links TRBV6-5 to TRBJ1-2; possible D gene TRBD1, 6 bases. The CDR3 has 14 residues. Trimming cost V 6 bases and J 5 bases, with 16 bases left between them. Germline assignment: CDR1 MNHEY and CDR2 SVGAGI.

CDR3 in amino acids: CSASPPRGTYEQYF. DNA for the CDR3: TGCAGTGCTAGTCCCCCCAGGGGGACCTACGAGCAGTACTTC. The J gene is TRBJ2-7, the V gene TRBV20-1; 7 nucleotides agree with TRBD1. Germline assignment: CDR1 DFQATT and CDR2 SNEGSKA (reference sequence). This CDR3 is 14 amino acids long. The junction had 7 bases not matched to a gene; V was cut back by 3 bases and J by 2 bases.

J is TRBJ2-3 and V is TRBV5-8, with no clear D. CDR3 length: 15 residues. V dropped 0 bases and J dropped 0 bases, with 8 bases sitting between them. Germline assignment: CDR1 SGHTS and CDR2 YDEGEE. The CDR3 protein is CASSLEAASTDTQYF. The CDR3 bases are TGTGCCAGCAGCTTGGAGGCGGCCAGCACAGATACGCAGTATTTT.

The rearrangement links TRBV2 to TRBJ2-7, with 7 bases identical to TRBD2. The CDR3 is made up of 15 amino acids. Germline V gives CDR1 SNHLY, CDR2 FYNNEI. The V segment lost 4 bases and the J segment 0 bases; nucleotides outside the gene matches: 6. CDR3 in DNA: TGTGCCAGCAGTGTTTCGGGAGGCTCCTCCTACGAGCAGTACTTC. It codes for CASSVSGGSSYEQYF.

The V call is TRBV5-4, the J call TRBJ1-2; D ambiguous. CDR1 SGHNT and CDR2 YYREEE come from the germline V gene (reference sequence). The V and J ends lost 2 bases and 5 bases respectively, with 10 bases between them. The CDR3 consists of 13 residues. The CDR3 DNA reads TGTGCCAGCAGCTTTAATCCACGGTATGGCTACACCTTC. Amino acids: CASSFNPRYGYTF.

The table lists this clone with a few counts. J is TRBJ2-5 and V is TRBV24-1; D might be TRBD1 (6 bases). Germline loops: CDR1 KGHDR, CDR2 SFDVKD. CDR3 length: 12 residues. V lost 10 bases and J lost 1, with 9 bases in between. As DNA, the CDR3 is TGTGCCACGGACAGTTGCCAAGAGACCCAGTACTTC. This codes for CATDSCQETQYF.

This sequence joins TRBV19 and TRBJ1-1, with D unclear. CDR1 and CDR2 from the germline V gene are LNHDA and SQIVND (reference sequence). The CDR3 is 15 amino acids. V gave up 5 bases and J gave up 0 bases, with 13 bases separating them. CDR3 bases: TGTGCCAGTAGTCCCCGGCTGACCATGAACACTGAAGCTTTCTTT. Translated: CASSPRLTMNTEAFF.

The chain recombines TRBV2 with TRBJ1-3; a possible D gene is TRBD1 (5 bases). Germline CDR1 reads SNHLY; CDR2 reads FYNNEI. The V end lost 8 bases, the J end lost 0 bases, and 8 bases lay between the germline ends. This CDR3 is built from 13 residues. CDR3 DNA sequence: TGTGCCAGCCAGGGAAACTCTGGAAACACCATATATTTT. It encodes CASQGNSGNTIYF.

The rearrangement joins TRBV10-1 to TRBJ1-2; weak D call: TRBD1 (5 bases). The CDR3 is made up of 13 amino acids. Trimming cost V 6 bases and J 3 bases, with 11 bases left between them. CDR1 is WNHNN and CDR2 is SYGVQD in the germline V gene (reference sequence). CDR3 residues: CASSRDNDYGYTF. CDR3 bases: TGCGCCAGCAGCAGGGATAATGACTATGGCTACACCTTC.

The chain employs TRBV19 and TRBJ1-5, with TRBD1 identical over 9 bases. Per germline, CDR1 LNHDA and CDR2 SQIVND (reference sequence). The trim removed 6 bases at V and 6 bases at J, leaving 15 bases unmatched. The CDR3 sequence is 17 residues long. The CDR3: CASSLLNRGLKAQPQHF. CDR3 in DNA: TGTGCCAGTAGCCTATTAAACAGGGGGCTAAAGGCTCAGCCCCAGCATTTT.

In this sample, this clone turned up once. The V gene is TRBV9, the J gene TRBJ2-7; TRBD1 might be the D (5 bases). Trimming stripped 4 bases from V and 6 bases from J, with 23 bases between. Germline V gene lookup returns CDR1 SGDLS and CDR2 YYNGEE. This CDR3 has 16 amino acids. The CDR3 is CASSIPWQGSLGEQYV. The CDR3 DNA sequence: TGTGCCAGCAGCATACCCTGGCAGGGTAGCCTGGGCGAGCAGTACGTC.

The chain uses TRBV21-1 and TRBJ2-7; the D call TRBD2 from the table was never checked on the DNA. TRBV21-1 is noted as a pseudogene. The CDR3 sequence is 16 residues long. The CDR3 DNA reads TGTGCCAGCAGCACGAGGGGCGGGGGGTTCCTCTACGAGCAGTACGTC. This encodes CASSTRGGGFLYEQYV.

The genes are TRBV14 and TRBJ1-3; the D is unclear. Trimming shortened V by 1 base and J by 0 bases, and 7 bases separated the two germline ends. CDR3 size: 15 residues. From germline, CDR1 is SGHDN and CDR2 FVKESK. CDR3 sequence (DNA): TGTGCCAGCAGCCAAGTGGCTAACTCTGGAAACACCATATATTTT. It yields the protein CASSQVANSGNTIYF.

V is TRBV19 and J is TRBJ1-5, with D perhaps TRBD1 (5 bases). V was clipped by 0 bases and J by 2 bases, with 14 bases between them. The germline V gene encodes CDR1 LNHDA and CDR2 SQIVND (reference sequence). The CDR3 has 17 residues. The CDR3: CASSIDPVIGGNQPQHF. The DNA for the CDR3 is TGTGCCAGTAGTATAGACCCCGTCATAGGGGGCAATCAGCCCCAGCATTTT.

This chain joins TRBV10-2 and TRBJ2-5; the D is unclear. From germline, CDR1 is WSHSY and CDR2 SAAADI. CDR3 length equals 11 residues. V was cut by 6 bases and J by 0 bases, with 2 bases left in between. This CDR3 reads CASRYQETQYF. The CDR3 DNA follows: TGCGCCAGCAGATACCAAGAGACCCAGTACTTC.

The rearrangement uses TRBV7-8 and TRBJ1-6; D gene uncertain. CDR1 SGHVS and CDR2 FQNEAQ come from the germline V gene. The V end was cut by 0 bases, the J end by 8 bases, with 8 bases between. CDR3 length: 14 residues. The CDR3 region has the DNA TGTGCCAGCAGCTTAGCGGACCGGGATTCACCCCTCCACTTT. This codes for CASSLADRDSPLHF.

The rearrangement joins TRBV5-1 to TRBJ1-1; D is uncertain. The CDR3 is 15 residues long. CDR1 is SGHRS, CDR2 YFSETQ, per germline. Trimming pared 6 bases from V and 0 bases from J, leaving 15 bases between. CDR3 region: CASKVGQNMNTEAFF. CDR3 nucleotides: TGCGCCAGCAAGGTTGGGCAGAACATGAACACTGAAGCTTTCTTT.

This clone was seen only once. V and J are TRBV10-3 and TRBJ2-2; D not certain. Trimming shortened V by 5 bases and J by 3 bases, and 7 bases separated the two germline ends. CDR1 ENHRY and CDR2 SYGVKD come from the germline V gene. This CDR3 has 13 residues. The CDR3 nucleotides read TGTGCCATCAGTCGCACGGACACCGGGGAGCTGTTTTTT. Encoded protein: CAISRTDTGELFF.

The chain joins TRBV3-1 (or the pseudogene TRBV3-2) to TRBJ2-2; 8 positions match TRBD2. The J segment lost 5 bases and the V segment lost 8 bases, leaving 10 bases of the junction unmatched. Germline CDR1 is LGHDT and CDR2 is YNNKEL (reference sequence). CDR3 length equals 15 residues. CDR3 amino acids: CASGSRGGRTGELFF. The CDR3 nucleotides are TGTGCCAGCGGCTCCCGGGGGGGCCGGACCGGGGAGCTGTTTTTT.

The chain links TRBV28 to TRBJ1-5; 9 bases are a match to TRBD1. Germline values: CDR1 MDHEN, CDR2 SYDVKM. The CDR3 loop spans 18 amino acids. Trimming removed 3 bases from V and 2 bases from J; junction bases left unmatched: 11. The CDR3 reads CASSFFFPRDRGNQPQHF. In nucleotides, the CDR3 is TGTGCCAGCAGTTTTTTTTTCCCTCGGGACAGGGGCAATCAGCCCCAGCATTTT.

There are a few counts of this clone. The chain carries TRBV30 and TRBJ2-2, with D unclear. The CDR3 runs to 14 residues. Germline V gene sequence: CDR1 GTSNPN, CDR2 SVGIG (reference sequence). Trimming removed 3 bases at V and 0 bases at J, with 8 bases between. The CDR3 DNA is TGTGCCTGGAGAGAGGCCGCGAACACCGGGGAGCTGTTTTTT. As protein: CAWREAANTGELFF.

The rearrangement joins TRBV7-9 to TRBJ2-1; 12 bases match TRBD2. This CDR3 comprises 17 residues. Trimming removed 4 bases from V and 8 bases from J; junction bases left unmatched: 12. The germline gives CDR1 SEHNR, CDR2 FQNEAQ (reference sequence). CDR3 sequence reads: CASSSNPTSGGQHEQFF. Written as DNA, the CDR3 is TGTGCCAGCAGCTCCAACCCAACTAGCGGGGGGCAACATGAGCAGTTCTTC.

The gene calls are TRBV3-1 (or the pseudogene TRBV3-2) and TRBJ1-3; D is perhaps TRBD1 (5 bases). Trimming took 4 bases from V and 2 from J, leaving 12 bases between them. The CDR3 runs to 15 residues. Germline CDR1 reads LGHDT; CDR2 reads YNNKEL (reference sequence). DNA for the CDR3: TGTGCCAGCAGCCTGGCGTCGGGGGCTGGAAACACCATATATTTT. Amino acid sequence: CASSLASGAGNTIYF.

V and J are TRBV7-2 and TRBJ2-3; 9 nucleotides line up with TRBD2. The J segment lost 7 bases and the V segment lost 6 bases, leaving 11 bases of the junction unmatched. This CDR3 is 15 amino acids long. CDR1 and CDR2 (germline): SGHTA, FQGNSA. The CDR3: CASSLSGSVYHTQYF. CDR3 DNA sequence: TGTGCCAGCAGTCTTAGCGGGAGTGTGTACCATACGCAGTATTTT. Using reference TRBV7-2 and TRBJ2-3 for the parts outside the CDR3, the full variable domain is GAGVSQSPSNKVTEKGKDVELRCDPISGHTALYWYRQSLGQGLEFLIYFQGNSAPDKSGLPSDRFSAERTGGSVSTLTIQRTQQEDSAVYLCASSLSGSVYHTQYFGPGTRLTVL.

The chain combines TRBV9 with TRBJ2-2; no clear D gene. CDR1 SGDLS and CDR2 YYNGEE come from the germline V gene. CDR3 length equals 13 residues. Trimming pared 4 bases from V and 7 bases from J, leaving 11 bases between. The CDR3, as DNA: TGTGCCAGCAGCCCCTTAGGCCTCGGGGAGCTGTTTTTT. Protein: CASSPLGLGELFF.

V usage is TRBV5-1 and J usage is TRBJ2-5, with a possible D match to TRBD1 (5 bases). Germline values: CDR1 SGHRS, CDR2 YFSETQ. The CDR3 is made up of 12 amino acids. V was pared by 6 bases and J by 5 bases, with 11 bases between. The CDR3 sequence is CASNSRGETQYF. As DNA, the CDR3 is TGCGCCAGCAACTCTAGGGGTGAGACCCAGTACTTC.

J is TRBJ1-1 and V is TRBV6-6; TRBD1 matches 8 bases. Trimming removed 6 bases from V and 1 base from J; junction bases left unmatched: 10. This CDR3 region has 16 residues. CDR1 is MNHNY, CDR2 SVGAGI, per germline (reference sequence). CDR3 nucleotides: TGTGCCAGCAGCCCACCTGGACAGGGAAAGAACACTGAAGCTTTCTTT. It is translated as CASSPPGQGKNTEAFF.

As regards this clone: One end of the junction is discordant with germline, which a read error may explain. The rearrangement joins TRBV27 to TRBJ2-5; D possibly matches TRBD1 or TRBD2 (6 bases each). This CDR3 contains 15 residues. Per the germline V gene, CDR1 is MNHEY and CDR2 is SMNVEV (reference sequence). The CDR3 region is CASSPNRGAQKTQYF. The CDR3 region has the DNA TGTGCCAGCAGTCCCAATAGGGGGGCCCAAAAGACCCAGTACTTC.

The genes are TRBV20-1 and TRBJ1-2; D unclear. This CDR3 is built from 11 residues. In germline, CDR1 is DFQATT, CDR2 SNEGSKA (reference sequence). V was shortened by 7 bases and J by 0 bases, with 6 bases between the two germline ends. CDR3 region: CSVGANYGYTF. The CDR3 DNA is TGCAGTGTAGGAGCTAACTATGGCTACACCTTC.